Reported below is one T cell receptor beta chain. With the read ending 3 residues before the CDR3 end, the germline J gene is used to fill in that end. This sample is drawn from a study of T cells in women clearing cervical HPV infection. CDR1 SGHNT and CDR2 YYREEE come from the germline V gene (reference sequence). The CDR3 totals 14 residues. Clones were sequenced by immunoSEQ multiplex PCR, and TCRdb holds only the in-frame ones, with some missing. In total, the table holds about 41,000 clones. The clonotype originates from a woman between 18 and 70 years old with a cervical HPV16 infection that either progressed to CIN3+ or cleared (not recorded which). V and J are TRBV5-4 and TRBJ1-2; possibly TRBD1 for D (6 bases). Sequencing input: blood buffy coat. Here the CDR3 reads CASSLPGQSEGYTF. CDR3 DNA (partial): TGTGCCAGCAGCCTACCGGGACAATCGGAAGGC. Using reference TRBV5-4 and TRBJ1-2 for the parts outside the CDR3, the full variable domain is ETGVTQSPTHLIKTRGQQVTLRCSSQSGHNTVSWYQQALGQGPQFIFQYYREEENGRGNFPPRFSGLQFPNYSSELNVNALELDDSALYLCASSLPGQSEGYTFGSGTRLTVV.